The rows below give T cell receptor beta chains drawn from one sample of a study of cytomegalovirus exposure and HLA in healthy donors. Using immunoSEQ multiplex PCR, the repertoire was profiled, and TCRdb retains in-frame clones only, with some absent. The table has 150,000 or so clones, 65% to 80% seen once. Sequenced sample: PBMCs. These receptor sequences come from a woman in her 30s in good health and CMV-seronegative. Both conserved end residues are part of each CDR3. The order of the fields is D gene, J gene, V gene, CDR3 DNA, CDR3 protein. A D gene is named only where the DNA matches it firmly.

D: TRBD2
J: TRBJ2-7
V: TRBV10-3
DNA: TGTGCCATCAGTGAAGAACTAGCGGGGAGACTCGAGCAGTACTTC
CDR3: CAISEELAGRLEQYF

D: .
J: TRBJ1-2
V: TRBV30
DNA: TGTGCCTGGAGGGACAGCTATGGCTACACCTTC
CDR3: CAWRDSYGYTF

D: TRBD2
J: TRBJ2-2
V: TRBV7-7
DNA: TGTGCTAGCAGCTTACTAGCGGGGGGCACCGGGGAGCTGTTTTTT
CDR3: CASSLLAGGTGELFF

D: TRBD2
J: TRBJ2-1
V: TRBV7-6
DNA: TGTGCCAGCAGCTCGGGAGGGCCGCTCCATGAGCAGTTCTTC
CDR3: CASSSGGPLHEQFF

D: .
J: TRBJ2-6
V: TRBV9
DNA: TGTGCCAGCAGCGTTCGGTCCTCTGGGGCCAACGTCCTGACTTTC
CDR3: CASSVRSSGANVLTF

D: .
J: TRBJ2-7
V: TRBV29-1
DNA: TGCAGCGTATGTACAGGGTTTTCAGAGTACTTC
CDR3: CSVCTGFSEYF

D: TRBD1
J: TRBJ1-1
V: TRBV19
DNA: TGTGCCAGTAGTCTTCGGACAGGGGACACTGAAGCTTTCTTT
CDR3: CASSLRTGDTEAFF

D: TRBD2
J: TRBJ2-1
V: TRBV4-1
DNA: TGCGCCAGCAGGACGGGACTAGCGGGAGGTAATGAGCAGTTCTTC
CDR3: CASRTGLAGGNEQFF

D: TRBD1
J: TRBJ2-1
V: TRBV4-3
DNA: TGCGCCAGCAGCCAGGACAGGTGGGGTTACAATGAGCAGTTCTTC
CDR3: CASSQDRWGYNEQFF

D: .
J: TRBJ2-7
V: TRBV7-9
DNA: TGTTCCAGCAGCTTCCCAGACACGTTCTCCTACGAGCAGTACTTC
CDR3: CSSSFPDTFSYEQYF